The 10 T cell receptor beta chains reported below all come from one sample, sequenced in a study of early T cells in non-severe SARS-CoV-2 infection (dated by TCRdb to about 2021). To prepare the library, 5' RACE was applied. Instrument used: NextSeq 500. In-frame beta chains were kept once TCRdb had trimmed the public reads at Q25 with fastp and called clones with MiXCR. A single entry per CDR3 protein holds the most common genes and DNA from its merged rows. For this sample there are tens of thousands of distinct CDR3 sequences; approximately 6.1% appear just once. The ten largest clones add up to around 12% of the sample. The specimen sequenced was whole blood. These receptor sequences come from an adult who was a healthcare worker with PCR-confirmed SARS-CoV-2 infection or an uninfected control (not recorded which).

This clonotype was counted ten times or more. The chain links TRBV7-7 to TRBJ2-5; D might be TRBD2 (6 bases). The germline CDR1 and CDR2 sequences are SSHAT and FNYEAQ (reference sequence). The CDR3 extends over 16 amino acids. V lost 1 base to trimming and J lost 5 bases, with 17 bases between them. CDR3 nucleotides: TGTGCCAGCAGCTTAGGTGTTAGTGCGGGGTCCGAGACCCAGTACTTC. Translating gives CASSLGVSAGSETQYF. The full variable domain, in which reference TRBV7-7 and TRBJ2-5 provide the parts outside the CDR3, is GAGVSQSPRYKVTKRGQDVTLRCDPISSHATLYWYQQALGQGPEFLTYFNYEAQPDKSGLPSDRFSAERPEGSISTLTIQRTEQRDSAMYRCASSLGVSAGSETQYFGPGTRLLVL.

V gene TRBV7-9 combines with J gene TRBJ2-2; tentatively, D is TRBD2 (6 bases). The CDR3 has 13 amino acids. V was cut by 5 bases and J by 7 bases, with 11 bases left in between. The germline CDR1 and CDR2 sequences are SEHNR and FQNEAQ (reference sequence). In DNA, the CDR3 is TGTGCCAGCAGCCCGCGGAGGGGCGGGGAGCTGTTTTTT. Amino acid sequence: CASSPRRGGELFF.

This clonotype has ten or more counts. The rearrangement links TRBV28 to TRBJ1-4; D gene uncertain. Looked up from germline, CDR1 is MDHEN and CDR2 is SYDVKM. This CDR3 comprises 12 residues. The V end was cut by 3 bases, the J end by 6 bases, with 5 bases between. The CDR3 is CASSFGDEKLFF. The CDR3 DNA reads TGTGCCAGCAGTTTTGGGGATGAAAAACTGTTTTTT.

This clonotype was observed a handful of times. The chain carries TRBV18 and TRBJ2-3; the D gene is possibly TRBD2 (6 bases). The CDR3 runs 13 residues. Trimming left V 7 bases short and J 1 base short, with 9 bases between. CDR1 KGHSH and CDR2 LQKENI come from the germline V gene. This chain's CDR3 is CASLTGGTDTQYF. DNA for the CDR3: TGTGCCAGCTTGACGGGGGGCACAGATACGCAGTATTTT.

In its sample, this clonotype was seen a few times. The chain employs TRBV7-8 and TRBJ2-7; no definite D call. Trimming removed 1 base from V and 2 bases from J, with 6 bases in between. CDR3 size: 13 residues. Germline values: CDR1 SGHVS, CDR2 FQNEAQ. CDR3 in amino acids: CASSLGVTYEQYF. CDR3 nucleotide sequence: TGTGCCAGCAGCTTAGGGGTTACCTACGAGCAGTACTTC.

This clonotype was seen a handful of times. This chain links TRBV11-2 with TRBJ2-7, with a weak D call TRBD2 (5 bases). In germline, CDR1 is SGHAT, CDR2 FQNNGV. Deletions cut 1 base from V and 11 bases from J, with 18 bases between. This CDR3 is built from 14 residues. CDR3 in DNA: TGTGCCAGCAGCTTAGGACCTCTCGGGGAGCAGGAGTACTTC. Its translation is CASSLGPLGEQEYF.

The chain employs TRBV5-5 and TRBJ2-1; 11 nucleotides match TRBD2. Trimming took 4 bases from V and 7 from J; bases not matched to a gene: 7. Per the germline V gene, CDR1 is SGHKS and CDR2 is YYEKEE (reference sequence). The CDR3 totals 15 residues. The CDR3 loop is CASSRTSGLDNEQFF. In DNA, the CDR3 is TGTGCCAGCAGCCGGACTAGCGGGTTGGATAATGAGCAGTTCTTC. The full variable domain, with the rest looked up from reference TRBV5-5 and TRBJ2-1, is DAGVTQSPTHLIKTRGQQVTLRCSPISGHKSVSWYQQVLGQGPQFIFQYYEKEERGRGNFPDRFSARQFPNYSSELNVNALLLGDSALYLCASSRTSGLDNEQFFGPGTRLTVL.

This chain links TRBV27 with TRBJ2-7, with 12 nucleotides matching TRBD2. Germline V gene data show CDR1 as MNHEY and CDR2 as SMNVEV (reference sequence). CDR3 size: 16 residues. The V segment lost 5 bases and the J segment 2 bases; nucleotides outside the gene matches: 7. The CDR3, as DNA: TGTGCCAGCAGTGCCACTAGCGGGGGGAGGCCCTACGAGCAGTACTTC. Amino acid sequence: CASSATSGGRPYEQYF.

This clonotype occurred many times. The chain combines TRBV30 with TRBJ1-5; D perhaps matches TRBD1 (5 bases). The CDR3 runs to 14 residues. V was cut by 2 bases and J by 4 bases, with 12 bases left in between. CDR1 and CDR2 (germline): GTSNPN, SVGIG (reference sequence). For the CDR3, the DNA is TGTGCCTGGAGTCGGGGCACGGGGAATCAGCCCCAGCATTTT. Translation gives CAWSRGTGNQPQHF.

This chain connects TRBV15 to TRBJ2-3; 9 bases agree with TRBD2. V gave up 4 bases and J gave up 0 bases; unmatched junction bases: 5. The CDR3 is made up of 16 amino acids. Germline V CDR1 and CDR2: LNHNV, YYDKDF (reference sequence). CDR3 protein: CATSTDSGGSTDTQYF. The CDR3 DNA follows: TGTGCCACCAGCACCGATAGCGGGGGAAGCACAGATACGCAGTATTTT.